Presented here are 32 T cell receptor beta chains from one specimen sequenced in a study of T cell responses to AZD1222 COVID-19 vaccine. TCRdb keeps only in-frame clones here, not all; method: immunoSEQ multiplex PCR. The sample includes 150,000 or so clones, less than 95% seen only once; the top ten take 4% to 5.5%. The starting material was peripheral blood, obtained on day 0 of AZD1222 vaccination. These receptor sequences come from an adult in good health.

The CDR3 loop is CASSYLDRGNQPQHF. The CDR3 DNA reads TGTGCCAGCAGTTACCTGGACAGGGGTAATCAGCCCCAGCATTTT. V usage is TRBV6-6 and J usage is TRBJ1-5, with TRBD1 identical over 9 bases. Unmatched junction bases numbered 3, after V lost 2 bases and J lost 4 bases. The CDR3 has 15 amino acids. Germline V gives CDR1 MNHNY, CDR2 SVGAGI (reference sequence).

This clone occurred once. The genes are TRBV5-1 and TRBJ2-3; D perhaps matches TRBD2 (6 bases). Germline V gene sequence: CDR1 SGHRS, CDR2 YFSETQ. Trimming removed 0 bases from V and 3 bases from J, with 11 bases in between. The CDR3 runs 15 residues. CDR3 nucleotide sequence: TGCGCCAGCAGCTTGGGTCGGGGGTCGACAGATACGCAGTATTTT. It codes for CASSLGRGSTDTQYF.

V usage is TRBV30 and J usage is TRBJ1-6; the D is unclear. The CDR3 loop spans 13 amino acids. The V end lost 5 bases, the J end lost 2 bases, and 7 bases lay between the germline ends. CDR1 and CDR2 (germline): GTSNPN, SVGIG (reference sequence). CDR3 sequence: CAWGRTYNSPLHF. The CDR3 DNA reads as TGTGCCTGGGGGAGAACCTATAATTCACCCCTCCACTTT.

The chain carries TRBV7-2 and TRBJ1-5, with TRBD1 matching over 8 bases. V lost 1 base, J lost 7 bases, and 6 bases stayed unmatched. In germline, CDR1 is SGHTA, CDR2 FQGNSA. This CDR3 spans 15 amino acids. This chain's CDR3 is CASSLDRGGWQPQHF. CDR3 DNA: TGTGCCAGCAGCTTAGACAGGGGGGGATGGCAGCCCCAGCATTTT.

The CDR3 bases are TGTGCCAGTAGTATGCGGGCAACAGGGGGTTGGAATTCACCCCTCCACTTT. As protein: CASSMRATGGWNSPLHF. The chain combines TRBV19 with TRBJ1-6, with 8 bases aligning to TRBD1. Trimming took 3 bases from V and 7 from J; bases not matched to a gene: 11. CDR3 size: 17 residues. CDR1 and CDR2 (germline): LNHDA, SQIVND (reference sequence). Filled out from reference TRBV19 and TRBJ1-6, the complete variable domain reads DGGITQSPKYLFRKEGQNVTLSCEQNLNHDAMYWYRQDPGQGLRLIYYSQIVNDFQKGDIAEGYSVSREKKESFPLTVTSAQKNPTAFYLCASSMRATGGWNSPLHFGNGTRLTVT.

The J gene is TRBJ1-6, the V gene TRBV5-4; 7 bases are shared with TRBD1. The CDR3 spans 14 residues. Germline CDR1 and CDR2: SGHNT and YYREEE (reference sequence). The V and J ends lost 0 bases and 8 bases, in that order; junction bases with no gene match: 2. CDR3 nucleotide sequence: TGTGCCAGCAGCTTGGACAGGGGTCATTCACCCCTCCACTTT. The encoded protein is CASSLDRGHSPLHF.

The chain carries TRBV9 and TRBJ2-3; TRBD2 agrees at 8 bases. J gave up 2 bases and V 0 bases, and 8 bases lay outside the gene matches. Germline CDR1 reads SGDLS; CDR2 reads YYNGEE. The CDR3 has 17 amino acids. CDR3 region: CASSVAENGRDTDTQYF. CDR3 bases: TGTGCCAGCAGCGTAGCTGAGAACGGGAGGGACACAGATACGCAGTATTTT.

The CDR3 DNA is TGTGCCAGCAGCAGCGGGACTAGCGGGAGTTACGAGCAGTACTTC. It yields the protein CASSSGTSGSYEQYF. The rearrangement links TRBV5-4 to TRBJ2-7; 14 positions agree with TRBD2. CDR3 length: 15 amino acids. Germline CDR1 and CDR2: SGHNT and YYREEE (reference sequence). Trimming cost V 4 bases and J 4 bases; bases outside gene matches: 4.

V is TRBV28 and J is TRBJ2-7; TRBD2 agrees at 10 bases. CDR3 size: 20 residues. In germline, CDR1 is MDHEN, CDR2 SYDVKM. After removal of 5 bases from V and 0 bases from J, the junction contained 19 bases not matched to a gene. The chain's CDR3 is CASSGPAGGRLAGLSYEQYF. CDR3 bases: TGTGCCAGCAGTGGCCCCGCAGGGGGGAGACTAGCGGGCCTCTCCTACGAGCAGTACTTC.

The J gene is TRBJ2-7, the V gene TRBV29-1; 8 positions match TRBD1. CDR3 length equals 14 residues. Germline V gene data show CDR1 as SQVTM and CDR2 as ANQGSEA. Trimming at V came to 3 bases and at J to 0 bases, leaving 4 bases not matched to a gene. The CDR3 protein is CSVEDRASSYEQYF. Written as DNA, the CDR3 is TGCAGCGTTGAGGACAGGGCGTCCTCCTACGAGCAGTACTTC.

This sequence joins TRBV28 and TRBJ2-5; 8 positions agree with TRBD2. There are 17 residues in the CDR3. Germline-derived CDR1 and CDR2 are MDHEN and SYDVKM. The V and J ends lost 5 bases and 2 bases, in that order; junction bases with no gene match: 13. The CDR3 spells CASSPYRTSWGQETQYF. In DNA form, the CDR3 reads TGTGCCAGCAGTCCTTACAGGACTAGCTGGGGTCAAGAGACCCAGTACTTC. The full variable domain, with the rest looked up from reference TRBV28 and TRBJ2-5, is DVKVTQSSRYLVKRTGEKVFLECVQDMDHENMFWYRQDPGLGLRLIYFSYDVKMKEKGDIPEGYSVSREKKERFSLILESASTNQTSMYLCASSPYRTSWGQETQYFGPGTRLLVL.

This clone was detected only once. The CDR3 is CASSPGDSVSYGYTF. The CDR3 DNA is TGTGCCAGCTCACCAGGAGACAGCGTTTCCTATGGCTACACCTTC. The chain combines TRBV18 with TRBJ1-2; possibly TRBD1 for D (5 bases). V lost 2 bases to trimming and J lost 4 bases, with 14 bases between them. Germline V lookup: CDR1 KGHSH, CDR2 LQKENI. This CDR3 is 15 amino acids long.

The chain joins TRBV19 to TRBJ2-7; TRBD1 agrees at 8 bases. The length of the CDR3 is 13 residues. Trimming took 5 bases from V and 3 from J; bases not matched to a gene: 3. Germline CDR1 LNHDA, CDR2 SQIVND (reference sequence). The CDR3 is CASSLGQGYEQYF. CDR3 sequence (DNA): TGTGCCAGTAGTCTCGGACAGGGCTACGAGCAGTACTTC.

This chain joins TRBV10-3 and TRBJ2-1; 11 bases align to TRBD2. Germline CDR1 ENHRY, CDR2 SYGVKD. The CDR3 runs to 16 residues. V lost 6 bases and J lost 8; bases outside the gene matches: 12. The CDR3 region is CAIRGVTSGSPDEQFF. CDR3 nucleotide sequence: TGTGCCATCAGGGGGGTTACTAGCGGGAGTCCCGATGAGCAGTTCTTC.

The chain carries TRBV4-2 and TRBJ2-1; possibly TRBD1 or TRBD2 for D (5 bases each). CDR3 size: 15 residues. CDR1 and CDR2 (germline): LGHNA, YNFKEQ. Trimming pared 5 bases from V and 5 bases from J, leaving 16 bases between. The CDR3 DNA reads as TGTGCCAGCAGCTACCGGGACGGAGTAGACAATGAGCAGTTCTTC. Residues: CASSYRDGVDNEQFF.

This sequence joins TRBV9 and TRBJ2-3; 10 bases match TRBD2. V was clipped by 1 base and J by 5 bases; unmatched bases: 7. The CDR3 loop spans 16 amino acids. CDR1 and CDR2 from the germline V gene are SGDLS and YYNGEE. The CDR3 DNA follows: TGTGCCAGCAGCGTAAATCTAGCGGGAGTGATAGATACGCAGTATTTT. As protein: CASSVNLAGVIDTQYF.

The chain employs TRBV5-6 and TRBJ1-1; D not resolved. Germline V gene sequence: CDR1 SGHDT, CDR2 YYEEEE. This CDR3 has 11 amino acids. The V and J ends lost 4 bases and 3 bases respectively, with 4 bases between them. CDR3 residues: CASSKDTEAFF. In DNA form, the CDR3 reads TGTGCCAGCAGCAAAGACACTGAAGCTTTCTTT.

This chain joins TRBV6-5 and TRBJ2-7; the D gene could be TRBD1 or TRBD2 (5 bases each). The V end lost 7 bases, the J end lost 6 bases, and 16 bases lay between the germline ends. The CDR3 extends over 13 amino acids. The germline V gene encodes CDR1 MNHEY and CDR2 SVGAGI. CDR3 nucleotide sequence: TGTGCCAGCATCGGGGTAGGGGTTGGCGAGCAGTACTTC. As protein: CASIGVGVGEQYF.

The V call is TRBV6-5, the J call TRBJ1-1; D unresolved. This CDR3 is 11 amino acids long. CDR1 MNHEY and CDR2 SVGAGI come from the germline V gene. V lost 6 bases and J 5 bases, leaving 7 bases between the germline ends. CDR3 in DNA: TGTGCCAGCAGGAAGTGGACTGAAGCTTTCTTT. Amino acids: CASRKWTEAFF.

The CDR3 spells CSGGQGPTEAFF. In DNA form, the CDR3 reads TGCAGCGGCGGACAGGGGCCCACTGAAGCTTTCTTT. The J gene is TRBJ1-1, the V gene TRBV29-1; TRBD1 matches at 9 bases. Looked up from germline, CDR1 is SQVTM and CDR2 is ANQGSEA. Germline trimming cut 7 bases from V and 4 bases from J; bases unmatched to any gene: 4. The CDR3 has 12 residues.

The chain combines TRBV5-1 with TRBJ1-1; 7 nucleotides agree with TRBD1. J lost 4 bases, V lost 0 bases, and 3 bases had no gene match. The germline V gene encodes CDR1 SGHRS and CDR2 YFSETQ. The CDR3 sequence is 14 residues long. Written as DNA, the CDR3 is TGCGCCAGCAGCTTGGAGGGGGCGGCCACTGAAGCTTTCTTT. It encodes CASSLEGAATEAFF.

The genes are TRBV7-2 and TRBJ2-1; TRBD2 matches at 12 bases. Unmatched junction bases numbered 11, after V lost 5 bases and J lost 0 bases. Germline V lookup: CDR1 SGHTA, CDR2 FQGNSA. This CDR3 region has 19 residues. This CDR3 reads CASSTTGTSGHSSYNEQFF. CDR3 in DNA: TGTGCCAGCAGCACGACCGGGACTAGCGGGCATAGCTCCTACAATGAGCAGTTCTTC.

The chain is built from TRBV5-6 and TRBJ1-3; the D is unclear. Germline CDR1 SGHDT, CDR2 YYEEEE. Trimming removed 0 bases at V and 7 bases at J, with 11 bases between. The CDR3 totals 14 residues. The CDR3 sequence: CASSLAGYKNTIYF. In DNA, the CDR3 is TGTGCCAGCAGCTTGGCGGGGTACAAGAACACCATATATTTT.

The CDR3 nucleotides are TGTGCCAGCAGCCCCGGAGGGTCCTACGAGCAGTACTTC. Translating gives CASSPGGSYEQYF. This chain joins TRBV12-3 or TRBV12-4 and TRBJ2-7, with a tentative D call TRBD2 (6 bases). This CDR3 region has 13 residues. With 6 bases removed from V and 1 base from J, the gap between germline ends came to 10 bases.

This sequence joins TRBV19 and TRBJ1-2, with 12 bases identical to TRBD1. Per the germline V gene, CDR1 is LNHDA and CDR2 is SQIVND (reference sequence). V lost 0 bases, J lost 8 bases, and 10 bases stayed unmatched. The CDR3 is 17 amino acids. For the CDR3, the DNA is TGTGCCAGTAGTATAGATCTTCGGGGACAGGGGGCGATGGGCTACACCTTC. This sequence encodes CASSIDLRGQGAMGYTF.

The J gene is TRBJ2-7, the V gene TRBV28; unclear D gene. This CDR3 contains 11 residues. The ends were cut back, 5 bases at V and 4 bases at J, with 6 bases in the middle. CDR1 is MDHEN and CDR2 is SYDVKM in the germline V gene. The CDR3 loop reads CASSRFYEQYF. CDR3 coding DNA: TGTGCCAGCAGTAGATTTTACGAGCAGTACTTC.

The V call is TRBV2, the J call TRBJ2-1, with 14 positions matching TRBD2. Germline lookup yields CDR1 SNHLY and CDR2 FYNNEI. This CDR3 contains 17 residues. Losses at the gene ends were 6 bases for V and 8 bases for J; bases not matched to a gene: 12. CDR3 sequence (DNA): TGTGCCAGCAGCGCGGCGATGACTAGCGGGAGGGCCCATGAGCAGTTCTTC. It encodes CASSAAMTSGRAHEQFF.

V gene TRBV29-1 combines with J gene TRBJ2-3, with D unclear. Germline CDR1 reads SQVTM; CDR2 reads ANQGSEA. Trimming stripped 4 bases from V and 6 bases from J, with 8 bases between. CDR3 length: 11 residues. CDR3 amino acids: CSVGESDTQYF. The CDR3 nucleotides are TGCAGCGTTGGAGAGTCGGATACGCAGTATTTT.

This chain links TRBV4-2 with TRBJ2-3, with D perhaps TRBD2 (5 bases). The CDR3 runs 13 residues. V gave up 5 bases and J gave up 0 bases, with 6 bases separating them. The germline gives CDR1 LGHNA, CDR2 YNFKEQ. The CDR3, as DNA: TGTGCCAGCAGCAGCGGAAGCACAGATACGCAGTATTTT. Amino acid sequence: CASSSGSTDTQYF.

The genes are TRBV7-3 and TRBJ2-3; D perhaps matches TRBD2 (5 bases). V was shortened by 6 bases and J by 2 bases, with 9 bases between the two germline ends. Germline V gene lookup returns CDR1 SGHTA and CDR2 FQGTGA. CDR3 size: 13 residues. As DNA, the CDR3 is TGTGCCAGCAGTAGAGGGAACACAGATACGCAGTATTTT. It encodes CASSRGNTDTQYF.

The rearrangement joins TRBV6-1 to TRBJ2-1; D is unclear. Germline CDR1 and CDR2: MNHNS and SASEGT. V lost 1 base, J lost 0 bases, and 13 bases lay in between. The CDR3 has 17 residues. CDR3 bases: TGTGCCAGCAGTGAAGGGCTCTTTCCTAGCTCCTACAATGAGCAGTTCTTC. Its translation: CASSEGLFPSSYNEQFF.

DNA of the CDR3: TGTGCCAGCAGCACCAGTACGGGGCCTGGAAACACCATATATTTT. As protein: CASSTSTGPGNTIYF. This rearrangement joins TRBV7-2 to TRBJ1-3, with TRBD1 as a possible D gene (5 bases). CDR3 length equals 15 residues. Germline V gene sequence: CDR1 SGHTA, CDR2 FQGNSA. Trimming left V 5 bases short and J 2 bases short, with 13 bases between.